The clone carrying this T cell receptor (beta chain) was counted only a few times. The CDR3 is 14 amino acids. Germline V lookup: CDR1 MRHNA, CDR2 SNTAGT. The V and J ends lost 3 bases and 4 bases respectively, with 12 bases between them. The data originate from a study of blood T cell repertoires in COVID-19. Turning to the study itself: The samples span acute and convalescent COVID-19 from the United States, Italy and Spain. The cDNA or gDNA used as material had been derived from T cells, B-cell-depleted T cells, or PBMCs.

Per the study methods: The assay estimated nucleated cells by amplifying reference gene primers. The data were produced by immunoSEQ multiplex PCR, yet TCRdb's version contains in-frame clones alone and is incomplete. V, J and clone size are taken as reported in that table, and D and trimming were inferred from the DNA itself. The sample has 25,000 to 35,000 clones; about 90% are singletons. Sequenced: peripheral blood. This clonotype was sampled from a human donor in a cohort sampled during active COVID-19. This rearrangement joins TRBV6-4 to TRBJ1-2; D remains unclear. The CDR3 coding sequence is TGTGCCAGCAGTGAAAGACACCCTGGCTATGGCTACACCTTC. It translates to CASSERHPGYGYTF.